This T cell receptor (beta chain) comes out of a study of blood T cell repertoires in COVID-19. This CDR3 spans 14 amino acids. Per germline, CDR1 SGDLS and CDR2 YYNGEE. After removal of 3 bases from V and 8 bases from J, the junction contained 6 bases not matched to a gene. In the source study's methods: By means of reference gene primer amplification, nucleated cell counts were estimated. The table came from immunoSEQ multiplex PCR; TCRdb's copy has only in-frame clones and leaves some out. That table is the source of V, J and clone size, and D and trimming were worked out from the DNA. This table has 200,000 or so clones, roughly 79% appearing once.

The chain joins TRBV9 to TRBJ2-5; TRBD1 agrees at 11 bases. Sample: peripheral blood. The receptor comes from a woman of 80 years or more with COVID-19, enrolled during active disease. The CDR3 spells CASSAPGTGGTQYF. The DNA of the CDR3 is TGTGCCAGCAGCGCCCCCGGGACAGGGGGAACCCAGTACTTC. The full variable domain, its missing parts supplied by reference TRBV9 and TRBJ2-5, is DSGVTQTPKHLITATGQRVTLRCSPRSGDLSVYWYQQSLDQGLQFLIQYYNGEERAKGNILERFSAQQFPDLHSELNLSSLELGDSALYFCASSAPGTGGTQYFGPGTRLLVL.